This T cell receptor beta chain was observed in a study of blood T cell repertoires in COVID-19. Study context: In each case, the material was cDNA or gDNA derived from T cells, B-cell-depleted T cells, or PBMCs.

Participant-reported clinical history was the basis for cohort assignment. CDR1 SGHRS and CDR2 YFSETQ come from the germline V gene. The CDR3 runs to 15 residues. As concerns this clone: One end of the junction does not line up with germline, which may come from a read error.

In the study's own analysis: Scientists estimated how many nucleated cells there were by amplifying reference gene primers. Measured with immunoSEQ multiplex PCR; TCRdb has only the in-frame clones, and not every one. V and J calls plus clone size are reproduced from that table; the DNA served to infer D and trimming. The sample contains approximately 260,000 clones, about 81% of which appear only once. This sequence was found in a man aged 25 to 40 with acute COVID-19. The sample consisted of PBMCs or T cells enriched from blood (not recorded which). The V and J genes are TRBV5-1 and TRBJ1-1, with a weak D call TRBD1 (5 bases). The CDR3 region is CASGAQELRNTEAFF. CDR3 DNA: TGTGCCAGCGGGGCCCAGGAGTTGAGAAACACTGAAGCTTTCTTT.